This T cell receptor beta chain came from a study of blood T cell repertoires in COVID-19 (dated by TCRdb to about 2020). Regarding the study in general: The collaborator samples originated in the United States, Italy and Spain and spanned the acute and convalescent phases of COVID-19. The prospective study material was composed of cDNA or gDNA derived from T cells, B-cell-depleted T cells, or PBMCs. Deeply sampled blood TCRbeta repertoires from subjects exposed to, actively infected with, or recovered from COVID-19 were included in the dataset. The repertoires were released in a freely available public database intended as a resource for research on the immune response to SARS-CoV-2. The samples were drawn from two sources: the first 160 participants of the ongoing ImmuneRACE study, and 1,000 to 1,500 subjects contributed by 6 global collaborators. Sample metadata almost always included a de-identified subject ID, COVID-19 status, age in years and sex. Where available, HLA class I and class II types were taken from metadata supplied by the sample provider and were not determined by assay-based typing.

The study at large found these results: Clinical and demographic metadata were provided uncurated, with the amount varying by source and participant.

TCRbeta CDR3 regions were amplified from genomic DNA using the immunoSEQ Assay, a bias-controlled multiplex PCR. The published analysis was carried out like this. The number of nucleated cells in each sample was estimated by amplification of reference gene primers within the assay. Sequence reads were collapsed and filtered to measure the absolute abundance of every unique TCRbeta CDR3 rearrangement. For each sample, productive Simpson clonality was calculated as the square root of Simpson's diversity index across productive rearrangements. The table comes from immuneACCESS by way of TCRdb, which keeps in-frame sequences with V and J called. Part of the clones is missing from these tables; in studies checked, under half for an unresolved V gene and the rest for unknown reasons. D and trimming come from the DNA, and the V and J calls and clone size come from that table. The table for this sample lists roughly 150,000 clones; roughly 84% of them were counted only once. The ten top clones hold 15% to 20% of the sample.

Taken from cysteine to phenylalanine, the CDR3 has 15 residues. CDR3 DNA only is kept here, 45 bases in frame from base 1. V loses 3 bases of germline sequence and J loses 2 bases, and the interval between the two ends is 13 bases. From a lookup of the germline V gene, CDR1 and CDR2 are KGHSH and LQKENI. Participants in the prospective study were aged about 18 to 89 years, lived in some 24 United States geographic areas, and enrolled through a virtual design. To assign participants to cohorts, the prospective study relied on clinical history that participants themselves reported in a screening survey and a study questionnaire. ImmuneRACE Cohort 3 recovered participants were defined by two consecutive negative NP/OP PCR tests, healthcare professional clearance, or symptom resolution. In the prospective study, whole blood, serum and a nasopharyngeal or oropharyngeal swab were collected from each participant by mobile phlebotomists. Participants in the prospective study had the option to provide additional blood draws and questionnaires over a 2-month period. Prospective study blood samples were shipped either frozen or at room temperature before DNA extraction.

In regard to this clone: Its antigen is unknown. It has no much larger one-base neighbor in the sample; base qualities were not kept.

This TCR was recovered from a man in his sixties who had recovered from COVID-19. This receptor chain uses TRBV18 and TRBJ1-1; the D gene is perhaps TRBD1, from 6 matching bases. The sequencing sample was made of PBMCs or T cells enriched from blood (not recorded which). The nucleotide sequence reads as follows: TGTGCCAGCTCACCTAAACAACAGGGTAACACTGAAGCTTTCTTT. It translates as CASSPKQQGNTEAFF.